This T cell receptor (beta chain) stems from a study of T cell responses to AZD1222 COVID-19 vaccine. V was clipped by 3 bases and J by 1 base, with 7 bases between them. The CDR3 length is 14 residues. The germline V gene encodes CDR1 ENHRY and CDR2 SYGVKD. The method was immunoSEQ multiplex PCR; TCRdb's version includes in-frame clones alone and lacks a portion of them. The sample holds 100,000 to 150,000 clones, about 87% seen once. J is TRBJ1-5 and V is TRBV10-3; no clear D. The clonotype was recovered from an adult in good health. The sequenced sample was peripheral blood, obtained on day 0 of AZD1222 vaccination. The CDR3 DNA reads TGTGCCATCAGTGATGGGAAGAGCAATCAGCCCCAGCATTTT. Translated: CAISDGKSNQPQHF.